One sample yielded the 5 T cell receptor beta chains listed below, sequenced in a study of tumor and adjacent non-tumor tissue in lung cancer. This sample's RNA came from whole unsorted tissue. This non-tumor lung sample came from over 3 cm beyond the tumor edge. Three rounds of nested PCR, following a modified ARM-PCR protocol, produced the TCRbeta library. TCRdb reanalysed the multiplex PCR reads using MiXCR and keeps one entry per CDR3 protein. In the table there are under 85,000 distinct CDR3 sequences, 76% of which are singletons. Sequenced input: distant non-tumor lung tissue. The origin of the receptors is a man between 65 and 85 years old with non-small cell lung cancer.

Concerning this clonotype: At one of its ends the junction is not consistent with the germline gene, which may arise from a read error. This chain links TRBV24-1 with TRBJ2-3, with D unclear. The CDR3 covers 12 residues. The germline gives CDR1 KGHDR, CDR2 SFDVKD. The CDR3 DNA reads TGTGCCACCAGTGATTTAGTAGATGCGCAGTATTTT. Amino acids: CATSDLVDAQYF.

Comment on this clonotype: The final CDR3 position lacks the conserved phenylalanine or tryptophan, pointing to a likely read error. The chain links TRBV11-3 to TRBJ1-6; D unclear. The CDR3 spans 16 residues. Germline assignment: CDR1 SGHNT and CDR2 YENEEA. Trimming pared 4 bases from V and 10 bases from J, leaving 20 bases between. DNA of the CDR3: TGTGCCAGCAGCTCCCTTCCGGGAAAAGAAGGGTCACCCCTCCACCTT. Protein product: CASSSLPGKEGSPLHL.

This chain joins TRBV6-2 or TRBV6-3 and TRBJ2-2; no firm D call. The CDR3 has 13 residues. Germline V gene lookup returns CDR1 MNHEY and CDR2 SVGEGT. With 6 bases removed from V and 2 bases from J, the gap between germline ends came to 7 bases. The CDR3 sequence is CASSIVNTGELFF. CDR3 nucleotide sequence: TGTGCCAGCAGCATAGTTAACACCGGGGAGCTGTTTTTT.

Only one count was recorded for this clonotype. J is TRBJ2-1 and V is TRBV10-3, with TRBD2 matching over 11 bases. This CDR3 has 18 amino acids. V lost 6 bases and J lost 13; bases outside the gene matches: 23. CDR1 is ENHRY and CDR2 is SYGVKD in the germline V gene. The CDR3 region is CAIRRGIAGGPMIGEQFF. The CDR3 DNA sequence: TGTGCCATCAGAAGGGGAATAGCGGGAGGGCCCATGATAGGCGAACAGTTCTTC.

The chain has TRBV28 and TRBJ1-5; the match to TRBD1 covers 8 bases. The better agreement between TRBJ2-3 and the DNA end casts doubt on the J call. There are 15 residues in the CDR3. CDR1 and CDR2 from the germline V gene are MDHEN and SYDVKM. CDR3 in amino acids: CASRSGTGSNQSQYF. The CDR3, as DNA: TGTGCCAGCAGGTCCGGGACAGGAAGCAATCAGTCCCAGTATTTT.